Below are 12 T cell receptor beta chains sequenced from a single sample in a study of blood T cell repertoires in COVID-19. TCRdb's copy holds only in-frame clones and misses some; the assay was immunoSEQ multiplex PCR. Of roughly 400,000 clones detected, about 90% appear once; the ten largest clones hold about 0.63%. The specimen sequenced was PBMCs or T cells enriched from blood (not recorded which). Receptor source: a man between 18 and 35 years old who had recovered from COVID-19.

This chain uses TRBV12-3 or TRBV12-4 with TRBJ1-1; TRBD1 is a possible D gene (6 bases). V lost 6 bases and J lost 4, with 12 bases in between. The CDR3 is made up of 13 amino acids. CDR3 sequence: CASSWGGVTEAFF. The CDR3 DNA reads TGTGCCAGCAGCTGGGGGGGCGTCACTGAAGCTTTCTTT.

The chain recombines TRBV6-5 with TRBJ1-1; 7 bases match TRBD1. The CDR3 consists of 15 residues. Germline V gene lookup returns CDR1 MNHEY and CDR2 SVGAGI. V was pared by 1 base and J by 5 bases, with 7 bases of the junction left unmatched. The CDR3 DNA follows: TGTGCCAGCAGTTACTTGAAACACAGGGGTACTGAAGCTTTCTTT. Translated, it gives CASSYLKHRGTEAFF.

V usage is TRBV11-2 and J usage is TRBJ1-2, with D maybe TRBD1 (6 bases). Germline CDR1 SGHAT, CDR2 FQNNGV. This CDR3 is 14 amino acids long. Deletions cut 5 bases from V and 4 bases from J, with 14 bases between. The CDR3 protein is CASSLDSLIYGYTF. The DNA for the CDR3 is TGTGCCAGCAGCCTGGACAGCCTGATCTATGGCTACACCTTC.

The CDR3 is CASSPTAGIDYGYTF. The CDR3 coding sequence is TGTGCCAGCAGTCCCACTGCCGGGATCGACTATGGCTACACCTTC. The chain joins TRBV27 to TRBJ1-2, with D unresolved. This CDR3 is built from 15 residues. Germline V gene lookup returns CDR1 MNHEY and CDR2 SMNVEV (reference sequence). V lost 5 bases and J lost 3, with 16 bases in between.

This sequence joins TRBV10-3 and TRBJ2-5; D is unresolved. Germline V lookup: CDR1 ENHRY, CDR2 SYGVKD. Trimming left V 7 bases short and J 7 bases short, with 10 bases between. This CDR3 is built from 11 residues. This CDR3 is CAIKRWVTQYF. The DNA for the CDR3 is TGTGCCATCAAGAGGTGGGTGACCCAGTACTTC.

The chain employs TRBV7-2 and TRBJ2-1; 9 bases are shared with TRBD2. The ends lost 3 bases at V and 4 bases at J; junction bases unmatched: 7. The CDR3 extends over 16 amino acids. Germline V gene data show CDR1 as SGHTA and CDR2 as FQGNSA. In nucleotides, the CDR3 is TGTGCCAGCAGCTTCCAACTAGCGGGTCGGTACAATGAGCAGTTCTTC. It specifies CASSFQLAGRYNEQFF.

This clone was detected once. V and J are TRBV7-9 and TRBJ2-3; 7 bases are shared with TRBD2. CDR3 length equals 15 residues. Germline CDR1 is SEHNR and CDR2 is FQNEAQ (reference sequence). V shed 7 bases and J 3 bases; nucleotides not matched to a gene: 10. The CDR3 DNA sequence: TGTGCCAGCAAAATTGCGGGGGACGCGACAGATACGCAGTATTTT. It translates to CASKIAGDATDTQYF.

This clone was seen a single time. This chain connects TRBV4-1 to TRBJ2-5; tentative D call: TRBD1 (6 bases). Trimming left V 3 bases short and J 1 base short, with 15 bases between. The germline CDR1 and CDR2 sequences are MGHRA and YSYEKL. This CDR3 is 16 amino acids long. This CDR3 is CASSQPGATSQETQYF. The CDR3 coding sequence is TGCGCCAGCAGCCAGCCAGGGGCGACCAGCCAAGAGACCCAGTACTTC.

The chain links TRBV5-8 to TRBJ2-7; a weak D match, TRBD1 (5 bases). The CDR3 covers 12 residues. V lost 2 bases, J lost 6 bases, and 9 bases lay in between. Germline assignment: CDR1 SGHTS and CDR2 YDEGEE. CDR3 loop: CASSFSGLEQYF. The CDR3, as DNA: TGTGCCAGCAGCTTCTCAGGGCTCGAGCAGTACTTC.

The chain links TRBV19 to TRBJ1-5; D ambiguous. The CDR3 totals 14 residues. Germline V CDR1 and CDR2: LNHDA, SQIVND (reference sequence). The V gene lost 5 bases and the J gene lost 5 bases, with 13 bases spanning the gap. Here the CDR3 reads CASSLGGLYQPQHF. CDR3 nucleotide sequence: TGTGCCAGTAGTTTAGGAGGGCTCTATCAGCCCCAGCATTTT.

The genes are TRBV14 and TRBJ1-1; the D is unclear. This CDR3 comprises 13 residues. From germline, CDR1 is SGHDN and CDR2 FVKESK. Between the trimmed V and J ends, which lost 2 bases and 6 bases, there was a span of 10 bases. The CDR3: CASSQFRGAEAFF. The CDR3 nucleotides are TGTGCCAGCAGCCAATTTAGAGGCGCTGAAGCTTTCTTT. Full variable domain (remainder filled in from reference TRBV14 and TRBJ1-1): EAGVTQFPSHSVIEKGQTVTLRCDPISGHDNLYWYRRVMGKEIKFLLHFVKESKQDESGMPNNRFLAERTGGTYSTLKVQPAELEDSGVYFCASSQFRGAEAFFGQGTRLTVV.

J is TRBJ1-5 and V is TRBV12-3 or TRBV12-4; D is unresolved. Trimming removed 7 bases from V and 6 bases from J, with 10 bases in between. The CDR3 sequence is 12 residues long. The CDR3 DNA reads as TGTGCCAGCACCCTGGCATTTCAGCCCCAGCATTTT. Protein sequence: CASTLAFQPQHF.